Listed here are 28 T cell receptor beta chains from one sample, sequenced in a study of cytomegalovirus exposure and HLA in healthy donors. 60 Vbeta and 13 Jbeta primers were used in PCR. Generated by immunoSEQ multiplex PCR, the TCRdb table keeps only in-frame clones and is missing some. The top ten clones hold 3.4% of a sample with 85,000 to 100,000 clones, about 80% of them seen once. The sequenced sample consisted of PBMCs. These receptors were collected from a middle-aged man in good health and CMV-seronegative.

This rearrangement joins TRBV7-2 to TRBJ1-1; no definite D call. This CDR3 comprises 13 residues. CDR1 is SGHTA, CDR2 FQGNSA, per germline. The V end was cut by 4 bases, the J end by 1 base, with 7 bases between. The CDR3 nucleotides are TGTGCCAGCAGCTCTAACAGGAACACTGAAGCTTTCTTT. Its protein product is CASSSNRNTEAFF.

The CDR3 spells CASSEIGGRGSYGYTF. CDR3 in DNA: TGTGCCAGCAGTGAAATCGGGGGTAGGGGTTCCTATGGCTACACCTTC. V usage is TRBV2 and J usage is TRBJ1-2, with D perhaps TRBD1 (5 bases). Germline V gene sequence: CDR1 SNHLY, CDR2 FYNNEI. V lost 2 bases, J lost 4 bases, and 17 bases lay in between. The length of the CDR3 is 16 residues. Variable domain in full (rest from reference TRBV2 and TRBJ1-2): EPEVTQTPSHQVTQMGQEVILRCVPISNHLYFYWYRQILGQKVEFLVSFYNNEISEKSEIFDDQFSVERPDGSNFTLKIRSTKLEDSAMYFCASSEIGGRGSYGYTFGSGTRLTVV.

The V gene is TRBV6-5, the J gene TRBJ2-1; D ambiguous. The ends were cut back, 6 bases at V and 7 bases at J, with 13 bases in the middle. The CDR3 is 13 residues long. CDR1 MNHEY and CDR2 SVGAGI come from the germline V gene. CDR3 sequence reads: CASSHMRGNEQFF. The DNA for the CDR3 is TGTGCCAGCAGCCACATGCGCGGTAATGAGCAGTTCTTC.

This chain connects TRBV5-1 to TRBJ2-6, with 12 bases aligning to TRBD1. After removal of 3 bases from V and 2 bases from J, the junction contained 6 bases not matched to a gene. The CDR3 runs 18 residues. Per germline, CDR1 SGHRS and CDR2 YFSETQ. CDR3: CASSSTGTGGAGANVLTF. The CDR3 DNA sequence: TGCGCCAGCAGCTCAACCGGGACAGGGGGCGCTGGGGCCAACGTCCTGACTTTC.

The DNA for the CDR3 is TGTGCCAGCAGCGCCACTAGCGGGGTAGCTCATGAGCAGTTCTTC. This gives the protein CASSATSGVAHEQFF. The chain recombines TRBV9 with TRBJ2-1; 10 positions agree with TRBD2. The junction had 8 bases not matched to a gene; V was cut back by 3 bases and J by 8 bases. The length of the CDR3 is 15 residues. Germline loops: CDR1 SGDLS, CDR2 YYNGEE.

The rearrangement joins TRBV5-1 to TRBJ2-6; 7 bases fit TRBD1. V shed 6 bases and J 0 bases; nucleotides not matched to a gene: 15. CDR3 length: 19 residues. From germline, CDR1 is SGHRS and CDR2 YFSETQ. The DNA of the CDR3 is TGCGCCAGCACCATGCCAGGGGGAGAAACCAGCTCTGGGGCCAACGTCCTGACTTTC. It encodes CASTMPGGETSSGANVLTF.

This clone was observed a single time. The chain uses TRBV15 and TRBJ2-7; 8 nucleotides match TRBD2. Germline values: CDR1 LNHNV, CDR2 YYDKDF (reference sequence). With V trimmed by 0 bases and J by 4 bases, 11 bases remained unmatched. The CDR3 loop spans 17 amino acids. CDR3 DNA: TGTGCCACCAGCAGAGATCCCCCCAGCGGGAGAGGTTACGAGCAGTACTTC. This gives the protein CATSRDPPSGRGYEQYF.

V usage is TRBV5-1 and J usage is TRBJ2-6; the D gene is possibly TRBD1 (6 bases). Germline loops: CDR1 SGHRS, CDR2 YFSETQ. The germline V and J ends were trimmed by 4 bases and 0 bases, with 14 bases remaining between them. The CDR3 has 17 residues. The CDR3 region has the DNA TGCGCCAGCAGCGCCAAGGGGGTCCGCTCTGGGGCCAACGTCCTGACTTTC. Translating gives CASSAKGVRSGANVLTF.

This chain uses TRBV28 with TRBJ1-2; D gene unclear. The CDR3 consists of 13 residues. V lost 5 bases to trimming and J lost 8 bases, with 15 bases between them. Germline V gives CDR1 MDHEN, CDR2 SYDVKM. DNA for the CDR3: TGTGCCAGCAGTAATCCCGGGTTGAGCGGCTACACCTTC. This translates into CASSNPGLSGYTF.

This chain links TRBV6-6 with TRBJ2-1; 10 nucleotides align to TRBD2. V lost 4 bases and J lost 4; bases outside the gene matches: 4. Germline-derived CDR1 and CDR2 are MNHNY and SVGAGI (reference sequence). The CDR3 consists of 15 residues. The CDR3 here is CASSSGLARYNEQFF. CDR3 nucleotides: TGTGCCAGCAGTTCGGGACTAGCGCGTTACAATGAGCAGTTCTTC.

This rearrangement joins TRBV6-5 to TRBJ1-2; TRBD1 aligns across 7 bases. Germline V gives CDR1 MNHEY, CDR2 SVGAGI. Trimming cost V 6 bases and J 6 bases; bases outside gene matches: 4. The CDR3 sequence is 12 residues long. Here the CDR3 reads CASRAGTDGYTF. The CDR3 region has the DNA TGTGCCAGCAGGGCCGGGACAGATGGCTACACCTTC.

The table lists this clone with a few counts. The chain couples TRBV30 to TRBJ2-5; 7 nucleotides match TRBD2. CDR1 is GTSNPN and CDR2 is SVGIG in the germline V gene (reference sequence). The CDR3 consists of 13 residues. V gave up 0 bases and J gave up 5 bases; unmatched junction bases: 3. This CDR3 reads CAWSVKGGETQYF. Here the CDR3 DNA reads TGTGCCTGGAGTGTAAAGGGAGGGGAGACCCAGTACTTC.

This clone turned up a few times. CDR3 sequence reads: CASSEASGGAYNEQFF. DNA of the CDR3: TGCGCCAGCAGTGAGGCTAGCGGGGGGGCCTACAATGAGCAGTTCTTC. The V gene is TRBV10-2, the J gene TRBJ2-1; TRBD2 matches 12 bases. From germline, CDR1 is WSHSY and CDR2 SAAADI. The CDR3 covers 16 residues. V gave up 2 bases and J gave up 2 bases; unmatched junction bases: 1.

Concerning this clone: Other DNA variants within this sample encode the same CDR3. This chain joins TRBV6-6 and TRBJ2-5, with a possible D match to TRBD2 (6 bases). Germline CDR1 reads MNHNY; CDR2 reads SVGAGI (reference sequence). Trimming pared 0 bases from V and 5 bases from J, leaving 10 bases between. This CDR3 comprises 14 residues. For the CDR3, the DNA is TGTGCCAGCAGTTACTCGGAGGGCGCCGAGACCCAGTACTTC. Protein: CASSYSEGAETQYF.

The chain is built from TRBV10-2 and TRBJ1-1, with 8 bases identical to TRBD1. This CDR3 comprises 14 residues. V lost 2 bases to trimming and J lost 3 bases; unmatched junction nucleotides: 2. The germline V gene has CDR1 WSHSY and CDR2 SAAADI. The CDR3 nucleotides read TGCGCCAGCAGTGAGGACAGGGGATACACTGAAGCTTTCTTT. Translated: CASSEDRGYTEAFF.

The chain carries TRBV6-1 and TRBJ1-2; D is possibly TRBD1 (5 bases). This CDR3 has 13 residues. V gave up 8 bases and J gave up 4 bases, with 14 bases separating them. CDR1 is MNHNS and CDR2 is SASEGT in the germline V gene. Here the CDR3 DNA reads TGTGCCAGCTCCTCCGGGGGTGGCTATGGCTACACCTTC. It encodes CASSSGGGYGYTF.

The V and J genes are TRBV2 and TRBJ1-5; a possible D gene is TRBD1 (6 bases). The CDR3 totals 13 residues. Trimming took off 5 bases at V and 5 bases at J, with 10 bases between the two ends. Germline lookup yields CDR1 SNHLY and CDR2 FYNNEI. In DNA, the CDR3 is TGTGCCAGCAGTCCGGACAGAGATCAGCCCCAGCATTTT. It codes for CASSPDRDQPQHF.

The chain joins TRBV9 to TRBJ2-7; D is perhaps TRBD1 (5 bases). Germline assignment: CDR1 SGDLS and CDR2 YYNGEE. V lost 1 base, J lost 3 bases, and 5 bases lay in between. The CDR3 length is 12 residues. CDR3 DNA sequence: TGTGCCAGCAGCGTAAGGGGCTACGAGCAGTACTTC. Translation gives CASSVRGYEQYF.

The chain recombines TRBV28 with TRBJ2-1, with TRBD2 identical over 9 bases. The CDR3 runs 15 residues. Germline values: CDR1 MDHEN, CDR2 SYDVKM. V shed 1 base, J shed 10 bases, and the junction held 8 bases outside the gene matches. The CDR3, as DNA: TGTGCCAGCAGTTTATCCCTAGCGGGGACTCTAGAGCAGTTCTTC. It is translated as CASSLSLAGTLEQFF.

This chain links TRBV23-1 with TRBJ2-7; possible D gene TRBD1, 6 bases. TRBV23-1 is designated an ORF whose function remains uncertain. V lost 5 bases, J lost 3 bases, and 20 bases lay in between. The CDR3 has 16 residues. The DNA of the CDR3 is TGCGCCAGCAGTTGTCCCCGGACAGAACTTTTCTACGAGCAGTACTTC. This codes for CASSCPRTELFYEQYF.

This clone was seen repeatedly, ten times or more. Within the sample, other DNA sequences also encode this same CDR3. V gene TRBV5-6 combines with J gene TRBJ2-3; TRBD2 agrees at 10 bases. V was pared by 4 bases and J by 1 base, with 3 bases of the junction left unmatched. Germline V gene data show CDR1 as SGHDT and CDR2 as YYEEEE. The CDR3 runs to 15 residues. The CDR3: CASSVTSGGTDTQYF. In DNA form, the CDR3 reads TGTGCCAGCAGCGTAACTAGCGGGGGCACAGATACGCAGTATTTT.

This chain joins TRBV30 and TRBJ2-1; 7 positions match TRBD2. The CDR3 runs 17 residues. CDR1 GTSNPN and CDR2 SVGIG come from the germline V gene (reference sequence). After removal of 0 bases from V and 0 bases from J, the junction contained 8 bases not matched to a gene. DNA for the CDR3: TGTGCCTGGAGTGTAGGGCTAGCGGCTAGCTCCTACAATGAGCAGTTCTTC. Translation: CAWSVGLAASSYNEQFF.

This chain uses TRBV27 with TRBJ2-1, with 11 positions matching TRBD2. The CDR3 is 17 amino acids. CDR1 MNHEY and CDR2 SMNVEV come from the germline V gene (reference sequence). Trimming cost V 2 bases and J 3 bases; bases outside gene matches: 6. CDR3: CASSLTSGRSFYNEQFF. The CDR3 DNA follows: TGTGCCAGCAGTTTAACTAGCGGGAGAAGTTTCTACAATGAGCAGTTCTTC.

The V call is TRBV4-1, the J call TRBJ1-2; TRBD1 agrees at 11 bases. Germline V CDR1 and CDR2: MGHRA, YSYEKL. CDR3 length: 15 residues. Losses at the gene ends were 3 bases for V and 3 bases for J; bases not matched to a gene: 3. CDR3 protein: CASSQAGQGDYGYTF. DNA of the CDR3: TGCGCCAGCAGCCAGGCGGGACAGGGGGACTATGGCTACACCTTC.

The chain carries TRBV19 and TRBJ1-1; D remains unclear. Germline V gene lookup returns CDR1 LNHDA and CDR2 SQIVND (reference sequence). Trimming stripped 6 bases from V and 0 bases from J, with 14 bases between. The CDR3 is made up of 15 amino acids. The CDR3, as DNA: TGTGCCAGTAGCTGGGCAGCGGCGATGAACACTGAAGCTTTCTTT. Protein sequence: CASSWAAAMNTEAFF.

V and J are TRBV6-5 and TRBJ1-1; D is possibly TRBD1 (6 bases). CDR3 length equals 14 residues. Germline V CDR1 and CDR2: MNHEY, SVGAGI. V shed 2 bases and J shed 6 bases, with 13 bases lying between them. The CDR3 DNA follows: TGTGCCAGCAGTTACATACAGGGTCGGGCTGAAGCTTTCTTT. It codes for CASSYIQGRAEAFF.

This sequence joins TRBV5-1 and TRBJ1-1, with D perhaps TRBD1 (5 bases). V lost 4 bases and J lost 0, with 13 bases in between. The CDR3 is 15 residues long. In germline, CDR1 is SGHRS, CDR2 YFSETQ. CDR3 coding DNA: TGCGCCAGCAGCCCGCAGGGAACCCTGAACACTGAAGCTTTCTTT. Amino acids: CASSPQGTLNTEAFF.

The V and J genes are TRBV7-2 and TRBJ2-7; possibly TRBD2 for D (5 bases). Germline V gives CDR1 SGHTA, CDR2 FQGNSA. CDR3 length equals 15 residues. The V gene lost 1 base and the J gene lost 2 bases, with 12 bases spanning the gap. The CDR3: CASSLVWHGTYEQYF. CDR3 sequence (DNA): TGTGCCAGCAGCTTAGTTTGGCACGGGACCTACGAGCAGTACTTC.